Listed here are 25 T cell receptor beta chains from one sample, sequenced in a study of T cells in Graves' hyperthyroidism and ophthalmopathy. Amplification targeted TCR beta CDR3 regions from RNA transcripts. RT-PCR in the first round (using the HTBI primer set) targeted the TCR CDR3. TCRdb ran MiXCR on the multiplex PCR reads and lists one entry per CDR3 protein. The table records 550,000 to 700,000 distinct CDR3 sequences, roughly 46% of them present only once. Source material: peripheral blood or thyroid tissue (not recorded which). These receptors were collected from an adult woman with Graves' disease, either hyperthyroidism or ophthalmopathy (not recorded which).

DNA for the CDR3: TGTGCCAGCAGCACCGAGGGTCAGAGGACTTTCTTT. Amino acid sequence: CASSTEGQRTFF. This rearrangement joins TRBV6-5 to TRBJ1-1, with D unresolved. Germline CDR1 is MNHEY and CDR2 is SVGAGI. V dropped 6 bases and J dropped 12 bases, with 17 bases sitting between them. The CDR3 contains 12 residues.

This clonotype was seen many times. The chain carries TRBV5-4 and TRBJ1-1, with 7 bases lining up with TRBD1. The V gene's germline CDR1 is SGHNT and CDR2 YYREEE (reference sequence). CDR3 length: 14 residues. V was clipped by 4 bases and J by 3 bases; unmatched bases: 6. CDR3 nucleotides: TGTGCCAGCAGCCCCCGGACAGGTTACACTGAAGCTTTCTTT. It translates to CASSPRTGYTEAFF. Based on the CDR3 plus reference TRBV5-4 and TRBJ1-1, the full variable domain is ETGVTQSPTHLIKTRGQQVTLRCSSQSGHNTVSWYQQALGQGPQFIFQYYREEENGRGNFPPRFSGLQFPNYSSELNVNALELDDSALYLCASSPRTGYTEAFFGQGTRLTVV.

The rearrangement uses TRBV7-9 and TRBJ2-7, with 7 bases fitting TRBD1. Germline trimming cut 5 bases from V and 3 bases from J; bases unmatched to any gene: 10. The CDR3 length is 15 residues. Germline loops: CDR1 SEHNR, CDR2 FQNEAQ (reference sequence). The CDR3 protein is CASSQGQVDGYEQYF. The CDR3 bases are TGTGCCAGCAGCCAAGGACAGGTGGACGGCTACGAGCAGTACTTC.

V usage is TRBV5-5 and J usage is TRBJ1-4, with D uncertain. The CDR3 has 12 amino acids. Germline CDR1 is SGHKS and CDR2 is YYEKEE (reference sequence). V was trimmed by 3 bases and J by 5 bases, leaving 5 bases between them. CDR3 sequence reads: CASSSPNEKLFF. CDR3 in DNA: TGTGCCAGCAGCTCCCCGAATGAAAAACTGTTTTTT.

The V and J genes are TRBV19 and TRBJ1-2; D is unresolved. This CDR3 has 12 residues. The V gene lost 6 bases and the J gene lost 4 bases, with 9 bases spanning the gap. Germline lookup yields CDR1 LNHDA and CDR2 SQIVND (reference sequence). This CDR3 reads CASRDAGYGYTF. Here the CDR3 DNA reads TGTGCCAGTAGGGACGCAGGCTATGGCTACACCTTC.

The chain links TRBV20-1 to TRBJ2-2; 10 bases line up with TRBD2. Losses at the gene ends were 8 bases for V and 1 base for J; bases not matched to a gene: 10. The CDR3 extends over 16 amino acids. CDR1 DFQATT and CDR2 SNEGSKA come from the germline V gene (reference sequence). The CDR3: CSPRGLAGENTGELFF. The CDR3 bases are TGCAGTCCAAGAGGTCTAGCGGGGGAGAACACCGGGGAGCTGTTTTTT.

This clonotype was counted many times. This chain connects TRBV6-1 to TRBJ2-7; either TRBD1 or TRBD2 may fit D (5 bases each). The CDR3 has 12 residues. Germline CDR1 reads MNHNS; CDR2 reads SASEGT. V lost 6 bases and J 7 bases, leaving 13 bases between the germline ends. The CDR3 region has the DNA TGTGCCAGCAGCGATGGGACCTTAGAGCAGTACTTC. This sequence encodes CASSDGTLEQYF.

The table lists this clonotype with many counts. The rearrangement joins TRBV5-1 to TRBJ1-1; no firm D call. V lost 6 bases to trimming and J lost 0 bases, with 12 bases between them. This CDR3 has 14 amino acids. Per germline, CDR1 SGHRS and CDR2 YFSETQ. The DNA of the CDR3 is TGCGCCAGCACAGAACAGACCATGAACACTGAAGCTTTCTTT. Translating it yields CASTEQTMNTEAFF. The full variable domain, its missing parts supplied by reference TRBV5-1 and TRBJ1-1, is KAGVTQTPRYLIKTRGQQVTLSCSPISGHRSVSWYQQTPGQGLQFLFEYFSETQRNKGNFPGRFSGRQFSNSRSEMNVSTLELGDSALYLCASTEQTMNTEAFFGQGTRLTVV.

The chain carries TRBV7-9 and TRBJ1-3, with 7 bases aligning to TRBD1. In germline, CDR1 is SEHNR, CDR2 FQNEAQ (reference sequence). V lost 5 bases and J lost 0; bases outside the gene matches: 7. The CDR3 is made up of 16 amino acids. CDR3 sequence: CASSEMDRSSGNTIYF. CDR3 coding DNA: TGTGCCAGCAGCGAGATGGACAGGAGCTCTGGAAACACCATATATTTT.

In this sample, this clonotype turned up many times. Its ends do not fully match the called genes, so a read error is possible. The chain combines TRBV20-1 with TRBJ2-7; the match to TRBD2 covers 9 bases. Germline CDR1 is DFQATT and CDR2 is SNEGSKA (reference sequence). The CDR3 is made up of 14 amino acids. In nucleotides, the CDR3 is TGCAGTGCCAGAGCCGGGACTAGCCTCTACGAGCAGTACTTC. It specifies CSARAGTSLYEQYF.

This clonotype was seen repeatedly, ten times or more. This chain uses TRBV7-3 with TRBJ2-2; D uncertain. The CDR3 runs to 14 residues. V lost 7 bases, J lost 6 bases, and 15 bases lay in between. Germline lookup yields CDR1 SGHTA and CDR2 FQGTGA. The chain's CDR3 is CASIGELTAGELFF. The CDR3 DNA sequence: TGTGCCAGCATCGGCGAATTAACGGCCGGGGAGCTGTTTTTT.

The V call is TRBV29-1, the J call TRBJ2-7; 9 bases fit TRBD2. From germline, CDR1 is SQVTM and CDR2 ANQGSEA. The CDR3 is 13 amino acids. J gave up 2 bases and V 6 bases, and 5 bases lay outside the gene matches. The CDR3 region has the DNA TGCAGCGTGGTGAGCGGGGGGCCCTACGAGCAGTACTTC. It encodes CSVVSGGPYEQYF.

The chain carries TRBV7-2 and TRBJ1-6; tentatively, D is TRBD1 (6 bases). CDR3 length: 16 residues. V shed 5 bases and J shed 9 bases, with 20 bases lying between them. CDR1 is SGHTA and CDR2 is FQGNSA in the germline V gene. The DNA of the CDR3 is TGTGCCAGCAGCCCGATCGGGACACTGGGTGGTTCACCCCTCCACTTT. It translates to CASSPIGTLGGSPLHF.

This clonotype was picked up a small number of times. V usage is TRBV5-5 and J usage is TRBJ1-2; unclear D gene. CDR3 size: 10 residues. CDR1 SGHKS and CDR2 YYEKEE come from the germline V gene (reference sequence). The V end lost 0 bases, the J end lost 8 bases, and 2 bases lay between the germline ends. The CDR3 region has the DNA TGTGCCAGCAGCTTGGTGGGCTACACCTTC. As protein: CASSLVGYTF.

This clonotype was seen only a few times. The chain is built from TRBV18 and TRBJ1-2, with D hard to call. Germline values: CDR1 KGHSH, CDR2 LQKENI. The CDR3 is 13 residues long. The V end was cut by 2 bases, the J end by 8 bases, with 12 bases between. The CDR3 coding sequence is TGTGCCAGCTCACCAAGGGTTAATGAAGGCTACACCTTC. Translated: CASSPRVNEGYTF.

This clonotype has ten or more counts. The CDR3 DNA sequence: TGTGCCAGCAGCGCGAGGGACTTCAACACCGGGGAGCTGTTTTTT. Translating it yields CASSARDFNTGELFF. The rearrangement links TRBV5-5 to TRBJ2-2, with D possibly TRBD2 on 6 matching bases. The CDR3 is made up of 15 amino acids. Germline V gene lookup returns CDR1 SGHKS and CDR2 YYEKEE (reference sequence). Trimming left V 4 bases short and J 2 bases short, with 12 bases between.

This clonotype was seen a handful of times. This sequence joins TRBV24-1 and TRBJ1-5, with D uncertain. Germline V gene lookup returns CDR1 KGHDR and CDR2 SFDVKD. Trimming stripped 9 bases from V and 0 bases from J, with 26 bases between. The CDR3 loop spans 19 amino acids. The CDR3 reads CATPPPIRILDYSNQPQHF. The CDR3 coding sequence is TGTGCCACCCCCCCCCCTATTCGGATCCTGGACTATAGCAATCAGCCCCAGCATTTT.

V usage is TRBV7-8 and J usage is TRBJ2-7, with a possible D match to TRBD2 (5 bases). Germline V gene lookup returns CDR1 SGHVS and CDR2 FQNEAQ. This CDR3 is built from 16 residues. Trimming pared 5 bases from V and 4 bases from J, leaving 21 bases between. The CDR3 region is CASSQVGGPTFYEQYF. CDR3 bases: TGTGCCAGCAGCCAAGTTGGCGGGCCCACCTTTTACGAGCAGTACTTC.

This chain links TRBV28 with TRBJ2-2; D call uncertain. This CDR3 is built from 17 residues. Between the trimmed V and J ends, which lost 4 bases and 2 bases, there was a span of 17 bases. Germline V gene sequence: CDR1 MDHEN, CDR2 SYDVKM. CDR3 DNA sequence: TGTGCCAGCAGTTCAGCCCAAGGAGCGATCAACACCGGGGAGCTGTTTTTT. It codes for CASSSAQGAINTGELFF.

V and J are TRBV10-3 and TRBJ1-1; tentatively, D is TRBD1 (6 bases). Germline V gene lookup returns CDR1 ENHRY and CDR2 SYGVKD. The CDR3 loop spans 11 amino acids. The V end was cut by 6 bases, the J end by 10 bases, with 12 bases between. For the CDR3, the DNA is TGTGCCATCAGGGACAGACTTAGAGCTTTCTTT. Translated: CAIRDRLRAFF.

The J gene is TRBJ1-2, the V gene TRBV2, with D possibly matching TRBD1 (5 bases). The CDR3 runs to 20 residues. Trimming shortened V by 6 bases and J by 2 bases, and 31 bases separated the two germline ends. Germline V gene lookup returns CDR1 SNHLY and CDR2 FYNNEI. CDR3 bases: TGTGCCAGCAGCCAAGGGGTCGGCCCCCTGGGCGGGACGGACAACTATGGCTACACCTTC. Translated, it gives CASSQGVGPLGGTDNYGYTF. The full variable domain, completed using reference TRBV2 and TRBJ1-2, is EPEVTQTPSHQVTQMGQEVILRCVPISNHLYFYWYRQILGQKVEFLVSFYNNEISEKSEIFDDQFSVERPDGSNFTLKIRSTKLEDSAMYFCASSQGVGPLGGTDNYGYTFGSGTRLTVV.

Remarks on this clonotype: A much larger clone differs from this one at a single base, so this may be a read error. The V gene is TRBV5-4, the J gene TRBJ1-1, with D perhaps matching TRBD1 (5 bases). CDR3 size: 13 residues. Germline CDR1 is SGHNT and CDR2 is YYREEE (reference sequence). The CDR3 sequence is CASSLVGVSEALF. The CDR3 DNA is TGTGCCAGCAGCTTGGTGGGGGTGAGTGAAGCTCTCTTT.

This clonotype has just a few counts. CDR3 protein: CASSSSGFSGEQYF. In nucleotides, the CDR3 is TGTGCCAGCAGCTCATCCGGGTTCTCGGGCGAGCAGTACTTC. This chain joins TRBV6-2 or TRBV6-3 and TRBJ2-7; D is unclear. The CDR3 has 14 amino acids. Germline V gene sequence: CDR1 MNHEY, CDR2 SVGEGT. The germline V and J ends were trimmed by 6 bases and 6 bases, with 18 bases remaining between them.

This clonotype was detected only once. The gene calls are TRBV15 and TRBJ1-5; the D gene is possibly TRBD1 (6 bases). The CDR3 length is 15 residues. CDR1 and CDR2 (germline): LNHNV, YYDKDF (reference sequence). The V end lost 3 bases, the J end lost 3 bases, and 12 bases lay between the germline ends. The CDR3 protein is CATSSFGGLNQPQHF. For the CDR3, the DNA is TGTGCCACCAGCAGTTTCGGGGGGCTCAATCAGCCCCAGCATTTT.

The rearrangement uses TRBV7-2 and TRBJ1-5, with D unclear. Germline V gene lookup returns CDR1 SGHTA and CDR2 FQGNSA. Trimming left V 7 bases short and J 7 bases short, with 11 bases between. CDR3 size: 12 residues. CDR3 DNA: TGTGCCAGCATTAGGAGGAACCAGCCCCAGCATTTT. Translation gives CASIRRNQPQHF. Complete variable domain (other parts from reference TRBV7-2 and TRBJ1-5): GAGVSQSPSNKVTEKGKDVELRCDPISGHTALYWYRQSLGQGLEFLIYFQGNSAPDKSGLPSDRFSAERTGGSVSTLTIQRTQQEDSAVYLCASIRRNQPQHFGDGTRLSIL.